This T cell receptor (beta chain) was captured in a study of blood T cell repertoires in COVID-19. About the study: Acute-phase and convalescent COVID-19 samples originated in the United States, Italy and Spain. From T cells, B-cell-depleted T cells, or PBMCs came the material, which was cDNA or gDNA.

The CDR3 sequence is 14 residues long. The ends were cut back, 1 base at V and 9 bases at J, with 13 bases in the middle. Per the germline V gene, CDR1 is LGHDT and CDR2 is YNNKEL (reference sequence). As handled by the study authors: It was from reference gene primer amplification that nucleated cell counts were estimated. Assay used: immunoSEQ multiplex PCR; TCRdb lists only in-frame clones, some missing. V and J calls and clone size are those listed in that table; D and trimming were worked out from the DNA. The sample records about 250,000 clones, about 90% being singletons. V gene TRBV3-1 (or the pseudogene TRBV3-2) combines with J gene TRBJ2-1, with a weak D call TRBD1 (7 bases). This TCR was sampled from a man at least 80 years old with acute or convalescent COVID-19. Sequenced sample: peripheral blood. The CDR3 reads CASSQAAGGGEQFF. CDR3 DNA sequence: TGTGCCAGCAGCCAAGCCGCAGGGGGAGGTGAGCAGTTCTTC.